This T cell receptor (beta chain) was found in a study of T cell repertoires in cytomegalovirus infection. Study information: Recently identified HLA-C-restricted CMV epitopes were used, and well-studied HLA-B-restricted CMV epitopes were used as well. Indications came from public TCR beta signatures; they pointed to CMV infection and to a matching HLA type.

Whole-study results and caveats: Carriers of CMV plus the relevant HLA were identified by cumulative public TCR beta family frequency. HLA-C-restricted CMV-specific TCR beta clonotypes prevailed in the ex vivo response.

TCRdb reprocessed the reads via MiXCR and lists one record per CDR3 protein. The data contain about 920,000 distinct CDR3 sequences, 31% of them singletons. The CDR3 spans 15 residues. V lost 2 bases to trimming and J lost 2 bases, with 13 bases between them. The V gene's germline CDR1 is MNHEY and CDR2 SVGEGT. This clonotype turned up a few times. Antigen unknown. Material: cultured CD8+ T cells from PBMCs, obtained from culture after CMV antigen stimulation. This chain connects TRBV6-2 or TRBV6-3 to TRBJ2-7; D remains ambiguous. This sequence was found in a human donor in good health (CMV status not recorded). Some clones in this sample may be carry-over from other donors' samples. The CDR3 DNA sequence: TGTGCCAGCAGTTACGGAGAGGCAGCAGCCTACGAGCAGTACGTC. Translation gives CASSYGEAAAYEQYV.